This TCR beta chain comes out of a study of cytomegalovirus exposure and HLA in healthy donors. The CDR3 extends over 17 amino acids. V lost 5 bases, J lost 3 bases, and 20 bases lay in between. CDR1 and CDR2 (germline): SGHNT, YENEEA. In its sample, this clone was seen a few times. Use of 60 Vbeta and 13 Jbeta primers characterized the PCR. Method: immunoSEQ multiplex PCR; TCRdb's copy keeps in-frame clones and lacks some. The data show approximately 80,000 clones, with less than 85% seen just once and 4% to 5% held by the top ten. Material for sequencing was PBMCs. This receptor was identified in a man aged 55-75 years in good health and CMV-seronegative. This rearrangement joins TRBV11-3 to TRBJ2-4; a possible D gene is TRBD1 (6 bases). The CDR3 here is CASSLPPPGEGKNIQYF. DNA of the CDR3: TGTGCCAGCAGCCTCCCCCCCCCAGGGGAAGGCAAAAACATTCAGTACTTC.